This T cell receptor (beta chain) was found in a study of T-cell reconstitution after alpha-beta-depleted transplantation in children. The CDR3 contains 13 residues. CDR1 and CDR2 (germline): PRHDT, FYEKMQ (reference sequence). The V and J ends lost 4 bases and 2 bases, in that order; junction bases with no gene match: 0. It was with unique molecular identifiers that the TCRbeta library was prepared. TCRdb called the PCR reads again in MiXCR, with one record for every CDR3 protein. The repertoire holds roughly 500,000 distinct CDR3 sequences, approximately 20% seen once, with more than 2.5% in the top ten. This clonotype was detected many times.

The specimen comprised PBMCs from the stem cell graft donor, sampled from the stem cell graft. The rearrangement joins TRBV13 to TRBJ2-5; 8 nucleotides match TRBD1. The receptor was derived from a human donor who donated a stem cell graft to a child with acute lymphoblastic leukemia. The CDR3 region is CASSWDRQETQYF. CDR3 coding DNA: TGTGCCAGCAGCTGGGACAGGCAAGAGACCCAGTACTTC.